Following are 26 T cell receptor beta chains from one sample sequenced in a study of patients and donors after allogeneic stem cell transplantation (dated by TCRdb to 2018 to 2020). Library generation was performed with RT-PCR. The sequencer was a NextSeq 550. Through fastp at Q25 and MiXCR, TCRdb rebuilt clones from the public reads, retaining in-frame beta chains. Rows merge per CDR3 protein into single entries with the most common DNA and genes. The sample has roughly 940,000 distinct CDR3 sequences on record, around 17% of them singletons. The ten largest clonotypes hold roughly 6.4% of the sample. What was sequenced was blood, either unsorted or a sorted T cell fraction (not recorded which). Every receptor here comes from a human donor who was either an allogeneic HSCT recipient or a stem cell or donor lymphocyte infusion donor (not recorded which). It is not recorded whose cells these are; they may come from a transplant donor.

The CDR3 spells CASRQQVESYEQYF. The CDR3 nucleotides are TGTGCCAGCAGACAACAGGTGGAGTCCTACGAGCAGTACTTC. V usage is TRBV13 and J usage is TRBJ2-7, with D possibly being TRBD1 (5 bases). Trimming left V 6 bases short and J 1 base short, with 13 bases between. There are 14 residues in the CDR3. The germline CDR1 and CDR2 sequences are PRHDT and FYEKMQ (reference sequence).

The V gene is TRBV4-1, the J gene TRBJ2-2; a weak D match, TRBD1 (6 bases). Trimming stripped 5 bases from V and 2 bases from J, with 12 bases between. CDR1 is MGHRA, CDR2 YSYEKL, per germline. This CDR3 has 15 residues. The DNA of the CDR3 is TGCGCCAGCAGCGCACCGGGACAAAACACCGGGGAGCTGTTTTTT. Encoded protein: CASSAPGQNTGELFF.

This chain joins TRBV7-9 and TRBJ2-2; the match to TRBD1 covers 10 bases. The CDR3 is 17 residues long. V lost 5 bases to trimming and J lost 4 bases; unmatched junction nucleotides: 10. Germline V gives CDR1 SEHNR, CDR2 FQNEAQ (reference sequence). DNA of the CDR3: TGTGCCAGCAGCCCCCCGAGCGGGACAGGGGCCACCGGGGAGCTGTTTTTT. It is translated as CASSPPSGTGATGELFF.

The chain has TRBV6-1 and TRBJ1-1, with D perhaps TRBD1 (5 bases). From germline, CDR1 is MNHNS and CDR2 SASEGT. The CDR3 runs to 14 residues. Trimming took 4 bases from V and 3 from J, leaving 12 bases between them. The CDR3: CASSGAMGDTEAFF. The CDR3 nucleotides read TGTGCCAGCAGTGGGGCGATGGGGGACACTGAAGCTTTCTTT.

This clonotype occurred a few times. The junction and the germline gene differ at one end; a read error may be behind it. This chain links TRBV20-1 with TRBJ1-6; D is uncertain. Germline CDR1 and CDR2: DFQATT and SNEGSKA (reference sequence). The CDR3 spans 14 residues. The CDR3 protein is CSAGEPYGEPALHF. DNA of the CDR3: TGCAGTGCTGGAGAGCCGTACGGTGAACCAGCCCTCCACTTT.

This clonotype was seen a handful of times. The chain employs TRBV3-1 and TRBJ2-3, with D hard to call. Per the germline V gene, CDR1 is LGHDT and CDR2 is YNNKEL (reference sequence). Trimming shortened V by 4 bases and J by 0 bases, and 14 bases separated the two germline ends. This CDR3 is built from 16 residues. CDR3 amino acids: CASSPRYTRSTDTQYF. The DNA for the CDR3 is TGTGCCAGCAGCCCAAGATACACCCGGAGCACAGATACGCAGTATTTT.

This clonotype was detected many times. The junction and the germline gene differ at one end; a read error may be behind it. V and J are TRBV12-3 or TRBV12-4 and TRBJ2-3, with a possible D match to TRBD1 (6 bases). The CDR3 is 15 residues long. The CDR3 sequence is CASSLAGGGGDTQYF. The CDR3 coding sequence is TGTGCCAGCAGTCTAGCCGGTGGGGGCGGAGATACGCAGTATTTT.

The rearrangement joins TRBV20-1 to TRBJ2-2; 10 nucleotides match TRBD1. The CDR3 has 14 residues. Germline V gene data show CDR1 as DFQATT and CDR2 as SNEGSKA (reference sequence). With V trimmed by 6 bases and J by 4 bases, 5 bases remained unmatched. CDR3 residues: CSALGTGATGELFF. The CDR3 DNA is TGCAGTGCACTTGGGACAGGGGCCACCGGGGAGCTGTTTTTT.

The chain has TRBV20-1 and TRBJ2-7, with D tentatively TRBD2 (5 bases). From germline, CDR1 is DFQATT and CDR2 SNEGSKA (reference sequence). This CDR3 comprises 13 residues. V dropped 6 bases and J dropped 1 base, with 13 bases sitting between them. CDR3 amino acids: CSAEAGSSYEQYF. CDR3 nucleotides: TGCAGTGCCGAGGCGGGCTCATCCTACGAGCAGTACTTC.

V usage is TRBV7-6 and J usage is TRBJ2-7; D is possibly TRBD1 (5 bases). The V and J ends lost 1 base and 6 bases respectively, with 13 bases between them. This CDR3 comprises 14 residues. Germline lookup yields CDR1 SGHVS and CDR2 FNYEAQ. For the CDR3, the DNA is TGTGCCAGCAGCTTAGGACACCCAAGGGGCGAGCAGTACTTC. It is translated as CASSLGHPRGEQYF.

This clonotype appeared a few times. CDR3 amino acids: CASSFVAGTTSTDTQYF. CDR3 in DNA: TGTGCCAGCAGTTTTGTAGCGGGGACTACTAGCACAGATACGCAGTATTTT. The chain couples TRBV6-5 to TRBJ2-3; TRBD2 matches at 8 bases. The length of the CDR3 is 17 residues. The germline gives CDR1 MNHEY, CDR2 SVGAGI. Trimming removed 4 bases from V and 0 bases from J; junction bases left unmatched: 9.

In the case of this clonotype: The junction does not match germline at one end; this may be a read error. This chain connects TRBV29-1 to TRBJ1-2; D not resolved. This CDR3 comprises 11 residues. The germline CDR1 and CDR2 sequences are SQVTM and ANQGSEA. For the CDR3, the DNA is TGCAGCGTTGAAGGAGGCCCCTCAGAGGAGTTC. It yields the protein CSVEGGPSEEF.

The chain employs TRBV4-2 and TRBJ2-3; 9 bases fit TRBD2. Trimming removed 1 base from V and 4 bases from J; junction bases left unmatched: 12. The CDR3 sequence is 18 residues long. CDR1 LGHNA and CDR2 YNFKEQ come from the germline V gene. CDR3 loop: CASSQVGIERGVADTQYF. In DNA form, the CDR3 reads TGTGCCAGCAGCCAAGTTGGGATTGAGCGGGGGGTAGCAGATACGCAGTATTTT.

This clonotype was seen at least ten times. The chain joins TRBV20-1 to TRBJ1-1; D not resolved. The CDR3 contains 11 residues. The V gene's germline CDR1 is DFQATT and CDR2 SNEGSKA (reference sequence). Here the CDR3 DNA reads TGCAGCGCCAGCCTGAACACTGAAGCTTTCTTT. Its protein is CSASLNTEAFF.

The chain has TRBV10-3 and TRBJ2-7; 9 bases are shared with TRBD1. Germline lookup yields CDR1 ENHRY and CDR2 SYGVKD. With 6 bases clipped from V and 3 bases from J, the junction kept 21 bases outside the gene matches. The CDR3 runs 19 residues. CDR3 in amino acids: CAIRGVGTGTPSVSYEQYF. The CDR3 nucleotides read TGTGCCATCAGGGGGGTAGGGACAGGGACACCATCCGTGAGCTACGAGCAGTACTTC.

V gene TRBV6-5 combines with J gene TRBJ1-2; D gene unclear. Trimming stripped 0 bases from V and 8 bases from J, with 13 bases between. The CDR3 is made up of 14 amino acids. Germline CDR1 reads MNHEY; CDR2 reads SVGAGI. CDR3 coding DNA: TGTGCCAGCAGTTACTCCGACGGTGTAGAGGGCTACACCTTC. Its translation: CASSYSDGVEGYTF.

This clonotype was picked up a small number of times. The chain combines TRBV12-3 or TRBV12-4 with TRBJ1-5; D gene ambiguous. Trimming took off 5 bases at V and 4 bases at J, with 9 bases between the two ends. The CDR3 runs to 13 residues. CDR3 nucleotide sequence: TGTGCCAGCAGTCCTAGACCAAATCAGCCCCAGCATTTT. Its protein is CASSPRPNQPQHF.

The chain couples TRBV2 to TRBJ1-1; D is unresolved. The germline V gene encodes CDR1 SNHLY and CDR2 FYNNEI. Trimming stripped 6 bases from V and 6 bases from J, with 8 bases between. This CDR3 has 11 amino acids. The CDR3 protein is CASSYTAEAFF. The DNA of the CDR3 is TGTGCCAGCAGCTACACAGCTGAAGCTTTCTTT.

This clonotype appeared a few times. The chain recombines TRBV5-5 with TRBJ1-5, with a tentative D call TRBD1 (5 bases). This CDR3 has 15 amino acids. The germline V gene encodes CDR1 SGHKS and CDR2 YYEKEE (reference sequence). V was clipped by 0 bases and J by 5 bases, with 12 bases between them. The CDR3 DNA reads TGTGCCAGCAGCTTGGGTTATGGGGGGGATCAGCCCCAGCATTTT. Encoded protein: CASSLGYGGDQPQHF.

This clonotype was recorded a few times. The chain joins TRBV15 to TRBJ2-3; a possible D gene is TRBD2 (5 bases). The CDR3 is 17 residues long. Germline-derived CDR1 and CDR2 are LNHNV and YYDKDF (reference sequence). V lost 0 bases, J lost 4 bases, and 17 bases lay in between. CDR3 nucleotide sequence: TGTGCCACCAGCAGAGATTACAGCGGCTCGGTCCCAGATACGCAGTATTTT. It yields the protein CATSRDYSGSVPDTQYF.

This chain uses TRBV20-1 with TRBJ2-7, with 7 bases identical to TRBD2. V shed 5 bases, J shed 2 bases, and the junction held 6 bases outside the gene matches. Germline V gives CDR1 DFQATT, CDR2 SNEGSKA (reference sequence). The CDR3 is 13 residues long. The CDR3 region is CSAWGTTAYEQYF. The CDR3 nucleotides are TGCAGTGCTTGGGGGACTACCGCCTACGAGCAGTACTTC.

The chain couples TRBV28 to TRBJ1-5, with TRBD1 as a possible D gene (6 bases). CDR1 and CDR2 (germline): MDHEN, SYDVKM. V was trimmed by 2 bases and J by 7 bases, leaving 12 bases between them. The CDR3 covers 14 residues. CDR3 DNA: TGTGCCAGCAGTTTAAACCAGGGGTTCCAGCCCCAGCATTTT. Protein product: CASSLNQGFQPQHF.

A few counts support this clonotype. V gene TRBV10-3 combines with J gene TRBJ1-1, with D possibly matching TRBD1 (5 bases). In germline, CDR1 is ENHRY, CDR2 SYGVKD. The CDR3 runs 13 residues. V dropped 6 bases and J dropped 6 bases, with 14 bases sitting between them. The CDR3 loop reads CAIRRPGGAEAFF. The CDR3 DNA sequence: TGTGCCATCAGACGCCCGGGGGGGGCTGAAGCTTTCTTT.

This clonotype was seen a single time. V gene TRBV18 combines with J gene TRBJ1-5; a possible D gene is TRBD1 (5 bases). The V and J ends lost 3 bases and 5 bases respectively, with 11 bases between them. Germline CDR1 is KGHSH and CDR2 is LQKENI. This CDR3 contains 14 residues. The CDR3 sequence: CASSPGRAHQPQHF. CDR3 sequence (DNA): TGTGCCAGCTCACCGGGCAGGGCACATCAGCCCCAGCATTTT.

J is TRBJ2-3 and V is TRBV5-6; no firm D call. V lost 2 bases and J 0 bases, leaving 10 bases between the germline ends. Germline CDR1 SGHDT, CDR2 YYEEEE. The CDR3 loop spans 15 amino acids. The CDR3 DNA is TGTGCCAGCAGCTTTACTGGTCTTAGCACAGATACGCAGTATTTT. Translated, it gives CASSFTGLSTDTQYF.

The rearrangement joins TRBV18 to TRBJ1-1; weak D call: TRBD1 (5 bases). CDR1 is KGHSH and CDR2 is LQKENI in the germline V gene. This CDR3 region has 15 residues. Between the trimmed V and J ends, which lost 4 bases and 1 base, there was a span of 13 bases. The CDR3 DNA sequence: TGTGCCAGCTCACTTCAAGGGACGGCGAACACTGAAGCTTTCTTT. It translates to CASSLQGTANTEAFF.